One sample yielded the 9 T cell receptor beta chains listed below, sequenced in a study of CD8+CD57+ T cells in acquired aplastic anemia. Profiling that covered TCR beta VDJ and CDR3 relied on genomic DNA as its template. One entry per CDR3 protein, called by TCRdb with MiXCR from the reads. The repertoire holds fewer than 250,000 distinct CDR3 sequences, under 55% seen once, with nearly 20% in the top ten. Flow cytometry had shown expanded CD8+CD57+ cells in the patients chosen for sequencing. The source material was sorted CD4+, CD8+, or CD8+CD57+ T cells (not recorded which) from PBMCs. The receptors were sampled from a human donor with aplastic anemia.

This clonotype showed up just once. The V call is TRBV7-8, the J call TRBJ2-7; TRBD1 matches at 9 bases. The CDR3 runs 14 residues. Germline loops: CDR1 SGHVS, CDR2 FQNEAQ. V shed 6 bases, J shed 4 bases, and the junction held 7 bases outside the gene matches. CDR3 amino acids: CASRTGTGKYEQYF. CDR3 in DNA: TGTGCCAGCAGAACCGGGACAGGGAAGTACGAGCAGTACTTC.

This clonotype has ten or more counts. CDR3 bases: TGTGCCAGCAGCGTAGCGGGTACAGGGGATGGCTACACCTTC. Encoded protein: CASSVAGTGDGYTF. The genes are TRBV9 and TRBJ1-2; TRBD1 matches at 7 bases. J was trimmed by 6 bases and V by 0 bases; bases with no gene match: 5. The CDR3 covers 14 residues. Germline V gene data show CDR1 as SGDLS and CDR2 as YYNGEE.

This rearrangement joins TRBV15 to TRBJ2-3; 12 bases are a match to TRBD1. The germline V gene has CDR1 LNHNV and CDR2 YYDKDF (reference sequence). CDR3 length: 17 amino acids. V shed 2 bases and J 2 bases; nucleotides not matched to a gene: 5. CDR3 DNA: TGTGCCACCAGCAGAAGGGACAGGGGGCCCATCACAGATACGCAGTATTTT. This translates into CATSRRDRGPITDTQYF.

This clonotype has just one count. The chain is built from TRBV19 and TRBJ1-4, with a possible D match to TRBD1 (5 bases). V was cut by 9 bases and J by 8 bases, with 25 bases left in between. Germline CDR1 LNHDA, CDR2 SQIVND (reference sequence). This CDR3 is built from 16 residues. Written as DNA, the CDR3 is TGTGCCAGCAGCTCCCCCCTGGAGCAGGGATGGGAAAAACTGTTTTTT. Translation gives CASSSPLEQGWEKLFF.

The gene calls are TRBV7-9 and TRBJ2-2, with D unclear. Germline values: CDR1 SEHNR, CDR2 FQNEAQ (reference sequence). The V gene lost 10 bases and the J gene lost 1 base, with 10 bases spanning the gap. The CDR3 totals 13 residues. CDR3 loop: CANRAGNTGELFF. CDR3 nucleotides: TGTGCCAATAGGGCAGGGAACACCGGGGAGCTGTTTTTT.

The V gene is TRBV20-1, the J gene TRBJ1-6, with TRBD1 matching 7 bases. The CDR3 runs 13 residues. V gave up 4 bases and J gave up 7 bases; unmatched junction bases: 4. Germline V gene data show CDR1 as DFQATT and CDR2 as SNEGSKA (reference sequence). The CDR3 DNA reads TGCAGTGCTAACACAGGGGTGAATTCACCCCTCCACTTT. Its protein product is CSANTGVNSPLHF.

The chain combines TRBV30 with TRBJ1-3, with a weak D call TRBD1 (5 bases). Between the trimmed V and J ends, which lost 6 bases and 0 bases, there was a span of 12 bases. The length of the CDR3 is 14 residues. CDR1 GTSNPN and CDR2 SVGIG come from the germline V gene (reference sequence). Here the CDR3 reads CACHGGNSGNTIYF. In DNA form, the CDR3 reads TGTGCCTGTCACGGGGGGAACTCTGGAAACACCATATATTTT.

The chain's CDR3 is CATSRDNNLHF. In nucleotides, the CDR3 is TGTGCCACCAGCAGAGATAATAACCTCCACTTT. J is TRBJ1-6 and V is TRBV15; D not resolved. Per the germline V gene, CDR1 is LNHNV and CDR2 is YYDKDF (reference sequence). This CDR3 comprises 11 residues. The germline V and J ends were trimmed by 0 bases and 15 bases, with 6 bases remaining between them.

On this clonotype: A read error may account for a junction end that differs from germline. This rearrangement joins TRBV6-1 to TRBJ2-7; 9 nucleotides agree with TRBD2. Germline-derived CDR1 and CDR2 are MNHNS and SASEGT. The CDR3 covers 15 residues. The chain's CDR3 is CASSFGAGGSYVQYF. The CDR3 nucleotides are TGTGCCAGCAGTTTCGGGGCGGGGGGGTCCTACGTGCAGTACTTC.